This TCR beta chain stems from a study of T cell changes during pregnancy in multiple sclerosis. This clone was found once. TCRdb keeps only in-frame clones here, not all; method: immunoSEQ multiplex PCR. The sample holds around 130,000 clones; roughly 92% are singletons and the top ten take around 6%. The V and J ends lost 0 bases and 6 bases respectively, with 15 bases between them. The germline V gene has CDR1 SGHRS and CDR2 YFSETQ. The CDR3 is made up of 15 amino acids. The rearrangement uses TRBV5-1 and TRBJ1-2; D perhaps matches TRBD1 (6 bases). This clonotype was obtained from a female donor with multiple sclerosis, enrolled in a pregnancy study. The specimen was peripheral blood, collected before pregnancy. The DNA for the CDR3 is TGCGCCAGCAGCTTGGCTCCAGGGGCCCTTGATGGCTACACCTTC. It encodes CASSLAPGALDGYTF.